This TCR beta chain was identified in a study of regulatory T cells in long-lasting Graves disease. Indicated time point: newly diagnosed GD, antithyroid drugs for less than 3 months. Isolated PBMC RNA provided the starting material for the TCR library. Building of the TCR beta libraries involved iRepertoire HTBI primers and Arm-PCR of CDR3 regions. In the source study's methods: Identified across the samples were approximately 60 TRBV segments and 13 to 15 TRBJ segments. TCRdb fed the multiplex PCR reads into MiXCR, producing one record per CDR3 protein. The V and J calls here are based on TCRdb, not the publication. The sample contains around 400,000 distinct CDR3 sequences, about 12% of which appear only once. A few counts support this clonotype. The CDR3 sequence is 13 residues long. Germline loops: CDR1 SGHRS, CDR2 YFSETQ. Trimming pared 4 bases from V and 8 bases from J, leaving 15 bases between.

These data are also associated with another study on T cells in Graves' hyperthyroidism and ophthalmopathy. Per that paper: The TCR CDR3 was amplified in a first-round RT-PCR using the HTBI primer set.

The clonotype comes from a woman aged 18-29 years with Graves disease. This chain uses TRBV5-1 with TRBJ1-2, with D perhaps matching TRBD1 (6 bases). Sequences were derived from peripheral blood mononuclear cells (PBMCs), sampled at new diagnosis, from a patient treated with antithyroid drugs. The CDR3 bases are TGCGCCAGCAGCCCATGGGGGGCTATGGGCTACACCTTC. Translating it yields CASSPWGAMGYTF. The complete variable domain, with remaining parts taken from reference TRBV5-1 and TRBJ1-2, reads KAGVTQTPRYLIKTRGQQVTLSCSPISGHRSVSWYQQTPGQGLQFLFEYFSETQRNKGNFPGRFSGRQFSNSRSEMNVSTLELGDSALYLCASSPWGAMGYTFGSGTRLTVV.